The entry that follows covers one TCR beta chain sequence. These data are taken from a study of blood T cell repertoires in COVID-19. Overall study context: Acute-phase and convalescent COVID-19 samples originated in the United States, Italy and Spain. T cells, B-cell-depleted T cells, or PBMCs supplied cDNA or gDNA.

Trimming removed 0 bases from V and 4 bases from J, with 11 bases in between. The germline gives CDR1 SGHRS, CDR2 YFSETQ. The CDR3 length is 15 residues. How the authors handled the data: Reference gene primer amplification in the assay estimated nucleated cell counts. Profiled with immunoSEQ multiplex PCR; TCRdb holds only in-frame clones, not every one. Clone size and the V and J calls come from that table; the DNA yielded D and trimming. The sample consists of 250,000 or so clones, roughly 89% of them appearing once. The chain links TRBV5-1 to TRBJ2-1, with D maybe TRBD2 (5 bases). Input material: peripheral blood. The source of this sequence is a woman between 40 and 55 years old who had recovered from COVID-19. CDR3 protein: CASSLDPTGYNEQFF. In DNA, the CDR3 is TGCGCCAGCAGCTTGGATCCTACGGGGTACAATGAGCAGTTCTTC. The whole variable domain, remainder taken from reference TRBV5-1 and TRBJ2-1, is KAGVTQTPRYLIKTRGQQVTLSCSPISGHRSVSWYQQTPGQGLQFLFEYFSETQRNKGNFPGRFSGRQFSNSRSEMNVSTLELGDSALYLCASSLDPTGYNEQFFGPGTRLTVL.